Each of the 18 T cell receptor beta chains below was sequenced from the same sample in a study of T cell responses to AZD1222 COVID-19 vaccine. Some clones are missing from TCRdb's copy, which holds only in-frame ones; the method was immunoSEQ multiplex PCR. The sample has about 150,000 clones; about 92% are singletons. The sample in question was peripheral blood, obtained 28 days after the second AZD1222 dose. The receptor set was obtained from an adult who received the AZD1222 COVID-19 vaccine.

A single count supports this clone. The chain uses TRBV27 and TRBJ2-5; a weak D match, TRBD2 (5 bases). The CDR3 spans 12 residues. Germline V lookup: CDR1 MNHEY, CDR2 SMNVEV (reference sequence). Trimming removed 3 bases from V and 4 bases from J, with 6 bases in between. This chain's CDR3 is CASSFAGETQYF. As DNA, the CDR3 is TGTGCCAGCAGTTTCGCGGGAGAGACCCAGTACTTC.

This clone was found a few times. The chain couples TRBV2 to TRBJ2-5; D is ambiguous. Trimming left V 6 bases short and J 7 bases short, with 12 bases between. The CDR3 is made up of 12 amino acids. Germline V CDR1 and CDR2: SNHLY, FYNNEI. The CDR3 sequence: CASRDPRTTQYF. As DNA, the CDR3 is TGTGCCAGCAGGGACCCGAGGACGACCCAGTACTTC.

The chain has TRBV4-1 and TRBJ1-2; the D is unclear. The CDR3 totals 13 residues. The germline V and J ends were trimmed by 1 base and 2 bases, with 5 bases remaining between them. The germline CDR1 and CDR2 sequences are MGHRA and YSYEKL. The CDR3 coding sequence is TGCGCCAGCAGCCAAGGAGAGAACTATGGCTACACCTTC. The encoded protein is CASSQGENYGYTF.

The rearrangement links TRBV10-3 to TRBJ1-1; possible D gene TRBD1, 5 bases. CDR1 and CDR2 from the germline V gene are ENHRY and SYGVKD. The CDR3 covers 13 residues. The V gene lost 3 bases and the J gene lost 3 bases, with 8 bases spanning the gap. CDR3 bases: TGTGCCATCAGTGACAGGGCAGACACTGAAGCTTTCTTT. The encoded protein is CAISDRADTEAFF.

V gene TRBV7-2 combines with J gene TRBJ1-2, with TRBD1 matching 9 bases. This CDR3 is 16 amino acids long. Germline CDR1 SGHTA, CDR2 FQGNSA. V trimming: 1 base; J trimming: 12 bases; junction bases outside the gene matches: 15. The CDR3 sequence: CASSLDPADRGYPNTF. The CDR3 DNA is TGTGCCAGCAGCTTAGATCCTGCGGACAGGGGTTATCCTAACACCTTC.

This chain uses TRBV21-1 with TRBJ2-7; the table's D call, TRBD2, has no DNA check behind it. TRBV21-1 is annotated as a pseudogene. The CDR3 runs 20 residues. CDR3 residues: CASSKETALAGGPPCYEQYF. For the CDR3, the DNA is TGTGCCAGCAGCAAAGAGACGGCCCTAGCGGGAGGTCCTCCGTGCTACGAGCAGTACTTC.

The genes are TRBV29-1 and TRBJ2-7; tentative D call: TRBD2 (6 bases). The ends were cut back, 5 bases at V and 0 bases at J, with 17 bases in the middle. The CDR3 contains 15 residues. Per the germline V gene, CDR1 is SQVTM and CDR2 is ANQGSEA. DNA for the CDR3: TGCAGCGTTTTTTCGGGGGTAAAAAGCTCCTACGAGCAGTACTTC. Translating it yields CSVFSGVKSSYEQYF.

The J gene is TRBJ2-3, the V gene TRBV7-2, with D unresolved. The germline V gene has CDR1 SGHTA and CDR2 FQGNSA. The CDR3 is 14 amino acids. The V end lost 1 base, the J end lost 0 bases, and 5 bases lay between the germline ends. The CDR3 coding sequence is TGTGCCAGCAGCTTAGGATCTAGCACAGATACGCAGTATTTT. Its protein is CASSLGSSTDTQYF.

The chain has TRBV5-4 and TRBJ1-2; 10 positions match TRBD1. CDR1 and CDR2 from the germline V gene are SGHNT and YYREEE (reference sequence). The CDR3 loop spans 14 amino acids. V dropped 4 bases and J dropped 5; count of bases not matched to a gene: 5. CDR3 sequence (DNA): TGTGCCAGCAGCAACGACAGGGGGCAGTATGGCTACACCTTC. Protein product: CASSNDRGQYGYTF.

This rearrangement joins TRBV30 to TRBJ2-7; unclear D gene. This CDR3 has 15 residues. Germline CDR1 reads GTSNPN; CDR2 reads SVGIG (reference sequence). V was pared by 2 bases and J by 1 base, with 15 bases between. The CDR3 reads CAWSPGRWTSYEQYF. The CDR3 DNA follows: TGTGCCTGGAGTCCGGGCCGTTGGACGTCCTACGAGCAGTACTTC. Supplemented by reference TRBV30 and TRBJ2-7, the full variable domain reads SQTIHQWPATLVQPVGSPLSLECTVEGTSNPNLYWYRQAAGRGLQLLFYSVGIGQISSEVPQNLSASRPQDRQFILSSKKLLLSDSGFYLCAWSPGRWTSYEQYFGPGTRLTVT.

This clone occurred once. This chain links TRBV5-1 with TRBJ2-3; 9 bases line up with TRBD2. The CDR3 covers 17 residues. V lost 1 base to trimming and J lost 5 bases; unmatched junction nucleotides: 11. CDR1 SGHRS and CDR2 YFSETQ come from the germline V gene. This CDR3 reads CASSLSRGGLSVDTQYF. The DNA for the CDR3 is TGCGCCAGCAGCTTGTCGCGGGGGGGCCTTTCGGTAGATACGCAGTATTTT.

The rearrangement uses TRBV5-1 and TRBJ1-3; TRBD1 matches 7 bases. In germline, CDR1 is SGHRS, CDR2 YFSETQ. The CDR3 extends over 18 amino acids. V lost 4 bases, J lost 4 bases, and 17 bases stayed unmatched. CDR3 amino acids: CASSLGQQTIVTGNTIYF. The CDR3 nucleotides read TGCGCCAGCAGCCTGGGACAGCAAACGATCGTTACCGGAAACACCATATATTTT.

This clone has just a few counts. V and J are TRBV5-1 and TRBJ2-7; the D is unclear. There are 14 residues in the CDR3. The germline CDR1 and CDR2 sequences are SGHRS and YFSETQ. Trimming left V 0 bases short and J 5 bases short, with 12 bases between. The CDR3 spells CASSLESGGHEQYF. CDR3 nucleotide sequence: TGCGCCAGCAGCTTGGAATCAGGTGGACACGAGCAGTACTTC.

The chain uses TRBV11-2 and TRBJ1-2; 8 bases line up with TRBD1. The CDR3 spans 17 residues. The germline CDR1 and CDR2 sequences are SGHAT and FQNNGV. The J segment lost 5 bases and the V segment lost 0 bases, leaving 11 bases of the junction unmatched. The CDR3 DNA sequence: TGTGCCAGCAGCTTAGATGTTTCAGGGGGCTATCGGTATGGCTACACCTTC. Translated: CASSLDVSGGYRYGYTF.

This chain joins TRBV5-1 and TRBJ1-6; possible D gene TRBD1, 6 bases. Germline V gene sequence: CDR1 SGHRS, CDR2 YFSETQ. V was clipped by 3 bases and J by 9 bases, with 22 bases between them. The CDR3 has 17 residues. CDR3 nucleotide sequence: TGCGCCAGCAGCTCCTCTATGCCAACAGGGTCCAGTTCACCCCTCCACTTT. Protein product: CASSSSMPTGSSSPLHF. Full variable domain (outside the CDR3, taken from reference TRBV5-1 and TRBJ1-6): KAGVTQTPRYLIKTRGQQVTLSCSPISGHRSVSWYQQTPGQGLQFLFEYFSETQRNKGNFPGRFSGRQFSNSRSEMNVSTLELGDSALYLCASSSSMPTGSSSPLHFGNGTRLTVT.

The genes are TRBV6-5 and TRBJ2-2, with D perhaps matching TRBD2 (5 bases). The V gene lost 2 bases and the J gene lost 8 bases, with 9 bases spanning the gap. Germline V lookup: CDR1 MNHEY, CDR2 SVGAGI. The CDR3 is made up of 13 amino acids. CDR3 region: CASSYEGAGELFF. The DNA for the CDR3 is TGTGCCAGCAGTTACGAGGGCGCAGGGGAGCTGTTTTTT.

The gene calls are TRBV7-2 and TRBJ2-7, with 12 positions matching TRBD2. Germline CDR1 is SGHTA and CDR2 is FQGNSA. J lost 6 bases, V lost 2 bases, and 5 bases had no gene match. The CDR3 is made up of 15 amino acids. CDR3 loop: CASSLTGLAGSEQYF. CDR3 sequence (DNA): TGTGCCAGCAGCTTAACCGGACTAGCGGGAAGCGAGCAGTACTTC.

The V call is TRBV6-5, the J call TRBJ1-1; TRBD1 agrees at 8 bases. Germline V lookup: CDR1 MNHEY, CDR2 SVGAGI. The CDR3 is 12 residues long. Trimming cost V 6 bases and J 7 bases; bases outside gene matches: 4. For the CDR3, the DNA is TGTGCCAGCAGGTCAGGGGGCGATGAAGCTTTCTTT. This codes for CASRSGGDEAFF.